The clone carrying this T cell receptor beta chain was seen more than once but under ten times. This CDR3 is built from 16 residues. Germline V CDR1 and CDR2: WNHNN, SYGVQD (reference sequence). Unmatched junction bases numbered 7, after V lost 2 bases and J lost 2 bases. The authors' processing: Researchers report that nucleated cell counts were estimated from reference gene primer amplification. TCRdb's table, derived via immunoSEQ multiplex PCR, lists solely in-frame clones and lacks some. V and J calls and clone size are copied from that table; D and trimming were computed from the DNA. The sample has about 120,000 clones; roughly 87% are singletons. The source of the sample is a study of blood T cell repertoires in COVID-19. Background on the study: The United States, Italy and Spain were the sources of the acute and convalescent COVID-19 samples.

The sample consisted of peripheral blood. The V gene is TRBV10-1, the J gene TRBJ2-3; the match to TRBD2 covers 7 bases. The origin of this receptor is a human donor in a cohort sampled during active COVID-19. The CDR3 loop reads CASSENERGYTDTQYF. CDR3 nucleotide sequence: TGCGCCAGCAGTGAGAATGAGCGGGGATACACAGATACGCAGTATTTT.